The text below deals with one T cell receptor (beta chain). The antigen is unknown. With 60 Vbeta and 13 Jbeta primers, the PCR was carried out. In the original analysis: The count from a later analysis was tens of millions of unique TCR beta chains, some 11 million of them shared. Some clones are missing from TCRdb's copy, which holds only in-frame ones; the method was immunoSEQ multiplex PCR. The V and J calls and clone size were taken over from that table, and D and trimming were inferred from the DNA. The repertoire has around 130,000 clones, roughly 79% of them found once; the top ten carry about 1.5%. Germline trimming cut 4 bases from V and 6 bases from J; bases unmatched to any gene: 6. The V gene's germline CDR1 is SQVTM and CDR2 ANQGSEA. The length of the CDR3 is 13 residues. These data belong to a study of cytomegalovirus exposure and HLA in healthy donors. General study results and limits: Among the sequence variants, a highly shared cluster was likely an artifact of sequencing.

This TCR was recovered from a woman aged 18-35 years in good health and CMV-seronegative. This sequence joins TRBV29-1 and TRBJ2-3, with 8 bases that match TRBD1. Sequencing used PBMCs. The CDR3: CSVARGRGDTQYF. The CDR3 region has the DNA TGCAGCGTTGCCAGGGGGCGAGGGGATACGCAGTATTTT.